This TCR beta chain was sequenced for a study of control samples from healthy donors and cancer patients. Only in-frame clones appear in the TCRdb table, and some are missing; sequencing was by immunoSEQ multiplex PCR. The data contain 85,000 to 110,000 clones, roughly 89% of them singletons. This receptor was obtained from a man aged 60 to 69 with lung cancer. Material: PBMCs.

DNA of the CDR3: TGTGCCAGCTCACGACAGGACAATCAGCCCCAGCATTTT. Translated, it gives CASSRQDNQPQHF. The genes are TRBV18 and TRBJ1-5, with D tentatively TRBD1 (6 bases). The CDR3 is made up of 13 amino acids. V was cut by 4 bases and J by 3 bases, with 7 bases left in between. Germline lookup yields CDR1 KGHSH and CDR2 LQKENI.